This is a list of T cell receptor beta chains from one sample in a study of blood T cell repertoires in COVID-19. The assay was immunoSEQ multiplex PCR, and TCRdb's table has in-frame clones only and misses some. The sample has about 160,000 clones, roughly 80% seen once; the top ten hold 3% to 3.5%. Sequenced sample: PBMCs or T cells enriched from blood (not recorded which). All receptors derive from a woman in her fifties or sixties who had recovered from COVID-19. The CDR3 runs from the conserved cysteine through the conserved F or W. Fields, in order: D gene, clone size, V gene, J gene, CDR3 length, CDR3 DNA, CDR3 protein. D genes are given only for firm matches. The size field is filled for only some rows; it gives once, few, many or a size class.

D gene: -
clone size: -
V gene: TRBV6-6
J gene: TRBJ2-3
CDR3 length: 14
CDR3 DNA: TGTGCCAGCACCCTAGCGAGGAACACAGATACGCAGTATTTT
CDR3 protein: CASTLARNTDTQYF

D gene: TRBD1
clone size: few
V gene: TRBV9
J gene: TRBJ1-2
CDR3 length: 15
CDR3 DNA: TGTGCCAGCAGCGCCTTAGACAGGGGGATTTATGGCTACACCTTC
CDR3 protein: CASSALDRGIYGYTF

D gene: -
clone size: -
V gene: TRBV29-1
J gene: TRBJ1-1
CDR3 length: 13
CDR3 DNA: TGCAGTGCTTATGCGGGGGGTTTGACTGAAGCTTTCTTT
CDR3 protein: CSAYAGGLTEAFF

D gene: -
clone size: -
V gene: TRBV12-3/TRBV12-4
J gene: TRBJ2-5
CDR3 length: 12
CDR3 DNA: TGTGCCAGCAGTAGGGAGCTAGAGACCCAGTACTTC
CDR3 protein: CASSRELETQYF

D gene: -
clone size: -
V gene: TRBV30
J gene: TRBJ1-1
CDR3 length: 11
CDR3 DNA: TGTGCCTGGAACCGGGGCACTGAAGCTTTCTTT
CDR3 protein: CAWNRGTEAFF

D gene: -
clone size: -
V gene: TRBV27
J gene: TRBJ1-1
CDR3 length: 13
CDR3 DNA: TGTGCCAGCAGTAAGCCGTTTCAAACTGAAGCTTTCTTT
CDR3 protein: CASSKPFQTEAFF

D gene: -
clone size: few
V gene: TRBV30
J gene: TRBJ1-3
CDR3 length: 11
CDR3 DNA: TGTGCCTGGACCAGGGGAAACACCATATATTTT
CDR3 protein: CAWTRGNTIYF

D gene: -
clone size: -
V gene: TRBV2
J gene: TRBJ1-1
CDR3 length: 12
CDR3 DNA: TGTGCCAGCAGTGAACAGGCCAGGGAAGCTTTCTTT
CDR3 protein: CASSEQAREAFF

D gene: TRBD1
clone size: -
V gene: TRBV27
J gene: TRBJ1-3
CDR3 length: 15
CDR3 DNA: TGTGCCAGCAGTCTGACAGGGGGGTCTGGAAACACCATATATTTT
CDR3 protein: CASSLTGGSGNTIYF

D gene: -
clone size: -
V gene: TRBV9
J gene: TRBJ2-1
CDR3 length: 12
CDR3 DNA: TGTGCCAGCAGCGTACTAGACAATGAGCAGTTCTTC
CDR3 protein: CASSVLDNEQFF

D gene: TRBD1
clone size: -
V gene: TRBV2
J gene: TRBJ2-5
CDR3 length: 17
CDR3 DNA: TGTGCCAGCAGTGTTTACCCACAGCCGGGACAGCAAGAGACCCAGTACTTC
CDR3 protein: CASSVYPQPGQQETQYF

D gene: TRBD2
clone size: -
V gene: TRBV7-2
J gene: TRBJ2-1
CDR3 length: 15
CDR3 DNA: TGTGCCAGCAGCAATGAGCGGGGAGAGAACAATGAGCAGTTCTTC
CDR3 protein: CASSNERGENNEQFF

D gene: -
clone size: -
V gene: TRBV27
J gene: TRBJ2-7
CDR3 length: 15
CDR3 DNA: TGTGCCAGCAGTCCCATCCCCCCCGACAGCTACGAGCAGTACTTC
CDR3 protein: CASSPIPPDSYEQYF

D gene: -
clone size: -
V gene: TRBV27
J gene: TRBJ2-7
CDR3 length: 14
CDR3 DNA: TGTGCCAGCAGTTGGGTAGGGGACTCCACCGGACAGTACTTC
CDR3 protein: CASSWVGDSTGQYF

D gene: TRBD2
clone size: -
V gene: TRBV5-4
J gene: TRBJ2-5
CDR3 length: 16
CDR3 DNA: TGTGCCAGCAGCTTGGGGGGGACTAGAACCCAAGAGACCCAGTACTTC
CDR3 protein: CASSLGGTRTQETQYF

D gene: TRBD1
clone size: -
V gene: TRBV5-1
J gene: TRBJ2-3
CDR3 length: 16
CDR3 DNA: TGCGCCAGCAGCTTTTTGACAGGGGGTATCCCAGATACGCAGTATTTT
CDR3 protein: CASSFLTGGIPDTQYF

D gene: TRBD2
clone size: -
V gene: TRBV5-1
J gene: TRBJ2-1
CDR3 length: 17
CDR3 DNA: TGCGCCAGCAGCCGGACTAGCGGGGGGAGCCGTTACAATGAGCAGTTCTTC
CDR3 protein: CASSRTSGGSRYNEQFF

D gene: TRBD2
clone size: -
V gene: TRBV3-1/TRBV3-2
J gene: TRBJ2-3
CDR3 length: 17
CDR3 DNA: TGTGCCAGCAGCCTCACCGGGACTACGGCCACTACAGATACGCAGTATTTT
CDR3 protein: CASSLTGTTATTDTQYF

D gene: -
clone size: -
V gene: TRBV5-1
J gene: TRBJ2-5
CDR3 length: 15
CDR3 DNA: TGCGCCAGCAGCTTGGTACTTAGCGGTCAAGAGACCCAGTACTTC
CDR3 protein: CASSLVLSGQETQYF

D gene: TRBD1
clone size: -
V gene: TRBV5-1
J gene: TRBJ2-5
CDR3 length: 13
CDR3 DNA: TGCGCCAGCAGCTCTACAGGGGGGGAGACCCAGTACTTC
CDR3 protein: CASSSTGGETQYF

D gene: TRBD1
clone size: -
V gene: TRBV12-3/TRBV12-4
J gene: TRBJ2-7
CDR3 length: 13
CDR3 DNA: TGTGCCAGCAGTTTGGTGACAGGGGGTGAGCAGTACTTC
CDR3 protein: CASSLVTGGEQYF

D gene: -
clone size: once
V gene: TRBV7-9
J gene: TRBJ1-2
CDR3 length: 15
CDR3 DNA: TGTGCCAGCAGCTTAGGGTTGGGGGGTGTACGTGGCTACACCTTC
CDR3 protein: CASSLGLGGVRGYTF

D gene: -
clone size: -
V gene: TRBV4-1
J gene: TRBJ1-1
CDR3 length: 13
CDR3 DNA: TGCGCCAGCAGCAACAGTCCGAACACTGAAGCTTTCTTT
CDR3 protein: CASSNSPNTEAFF

D gene: TRBD1
clone size: few
V gene: TRBV5-1
J gene: TRBJ1-1
CDR3 length: 14
CDR3 DNA: TGCGCCAGCAGCGACTACAGGGGGAGCACTGAAGCTTTCTTT
CDR3 protein: CASSDYRGSTEAFF

D gene: -
clone size: -
V gene: TRBV12-5
J gene: TRBJ2-5
CDR3 length: 14
CDR3 DNA: TGTGCTAGTGGTCCCGGAGGGCAGCAAGAGACCCAGTACTTC
CDR3 protein: CASGPGGQQETQYF

D gene: -
clone size: few
V gene: TRBV6-5
J gene: TRBJ1-3
CDR3 length: 15
CDR3 DNA: TGTGCCAGCAGCAGTTATGTGGTCTCTGGAAACACCATATATTTT
CDR3 protein: CASSSYVVSGNTIYF

D gene: TRBD1
clone size: -
V gene: TRBV19
J gene: TRBJ2-2
CDR3 length: 16
CDR3 DNA: TGTGCCAGTAGTATAGACCCGGGACAGGGAGCCGGGGAGCTGTTTTTT
CDR3 protein: CASSIDPGQGAGELFF

D gene: TRBD1
clone size: -
V gene: TRBV6-5
J gene: TRBJ1-5
CDR3 length: 14
CDR3 DNA: TGTGCCAGCAGTCCACAGGGGGCGAGACAGCCCCAGCATTTT
CDR3 protein: CASSPQGARQPQHF

D gene: TRBD1
clone size: once
V gene: TRBV6-5
J gene: TRBJ1-2
CDR3 length: 14
CDR3 DNA: TGTGCCAGCAGTTATGGGACAGGGGTCGATGGCTACACCTTC
CDR3 protein: CASSYGTGVDGYTF

D gene: -
clone size: -
V gene: TRBV3-1/TRBV3-2
J gene: TRBJ2-1
CDR3 length: 14
CDR3 DNA: TGTGCCAGCAGCCAAGACGGAGCGTACAATGAGCAGTTCTTC
CDR3 protein: CASSQDGAYNEQFF

D gene: -
clone size: -
V gene: TRBV18
J gene: TRBJ1-1
CDR3 length: 16
CDR3 DNA: TGTGCCAGCTCACCAAATCCAGGGGCCCAGAACACTGAAGCTTTCTTT
CDR3 protein: CASSPNPGAQNTEAFF

D gene: TRBD1
clone size: -
V gene: TRBV4-1
J gene: TRBJ2-7
CDR3 length: 13
CDR3 DNA: TGCGCCAGCAGCTATGACAGGGGGTACGAGCAGTACTTC
CDR3 protein: CASSYDRGYEQYF

D gene: TRBD2
clone size: once
V gene: TRBV12-5
J gene: TRBJ2-1
CDR3 length: 14
CDR3 DNA: TGTGCTAGTGGAACTAGCGGGGCTTACAATGAGCAGTTCTTC
CDR3 protein: CASGTSGAYNEQFF

D gene: -
clone size: -
V gene: TRBV6-1
J gene: TRBJ2-3
CDR3 length: 14
CDR3 DNA: TGTGCCAGCAGTGAGGACAGTAGCACAGATACGCAGTATTTT
CDR3 protein: CASSEDSSTDTQYF

D gene: TRBD1
clone size: -
V gene: TRBV6-5
J gene: TRBJ2-7
CDR3 length: 16
CDR3 DNA: TGTGCCAGCAGTTACCTCTCGACAGGGGGCTCCTACGAGCAGTACTTC
CDR3 protein: CASSYLSTGGSYEQYF

D gene: TRBD1
clone size: -
V gene: TRBV5-5
J gene: TRBJ2-1
CDR3 length: 17
CDR3 DNA: TGTGCCAGCAGCTTGGCGGCAGGGGGCCCTGGGGGGTATGAGCAGTTCTTC
CDR3 protein: CASSLAAGGPGGYEQFF

D gene: TRBD2
clone size: -
V gene: TRBV6-2/TRBV6-3
J gene: TRBJ2-2
CDR3 length: 17
CDR3 DNA: TGTGCCAGCAGTTCGGATCGACTAGCGGGGAGCACCGGGGAGCTGTTTTTT
CDR3 protein: CASSSDRLAGSTGELFF

D gene: TRBD1
clone size: few
V gene: TRBV5-1
J gene: TRBJ2-2
CDR3 length: 16
CDR3 DNA: TGCGCCAGCAGCTTGGGGGACAGGGCTTATGTCGGGGAGCTGTTTTTT
CDR3 protein: CASSLGDRAYVGELFF

D gene: TRBD2
clone size: once
V gene: TRBV30
J gene: TRBJ2-3
CDR3 length: 14
CDR3 DNA: TGTGCCTGGGGGCGGGGGGGGAGCACAGATACGCAGTATTTT
CDR3 protein: CAWGRGGSTDTQYF